Listed below are T cell receptor beta chains from one sample, sequenced in a study of T cells in Graves' hyperthyroidism and ophthalmopathy. A single record per CDR3 protein comes from TCRdb applying MiXCR to the multiplex PCR reads. Of under 500,000 distinct CDR3 sequences listed, over 11% were seen once; the top ten hold 25% to 30%. The sequenced sample consisted of blood. These receptors all stem from a man aged 45-60 years with Graves' ophthalmopathy. The CDR3 runs from the conserved cysteine through the conserved F or W.

TRBJ2-1 | TRBV9 | CASSVTEGNEQFF
TRBJ2-7 | TRBV5-1 | CASSRGHWEARLDEQYF
TRBJ1-3 | TRBV11-3 | CASSSRGGTIYF
TRBJ2-7 | TRBV12-3/TRBV12-4 | CASSSTGTSGRNEQYF
TRBJ2-3 | TRBV7-8 | CASSLRDSSTDTQYF
TRBJ1-1 | TRBV20-1 | CSARFHGSKNTEAFF
TRBJ2-6 | TRBV29-1 | CSVGGFGSGANVLTF
TRBJ2-7 | TRBV28 | CASSARTSGSRNEQYF
TRBJ1-1 | TRBV20-1 | CSASSTGAPSFEAFF
TRBJ2-1 | TRBV5-5 | CASSLLGTGFKYEQFF
TRBJ2-1 | TRBV20-1 | CSARVPYYNEQFF
TRBJ2-5 | TRBV5-1 | CASSWGTGKSQETQYF
TRBJ2-2 | TRBV28 | CATHEQTNTGELFF
TRBJ1-2 | TRBV19 | CASRNPGQSNYGYTF
TRBJ2-1 | TRBV7-9 | CASISGGGAHNEQFF
TRBJ2-1 | TRBV7-2 | CASSQGTSEYNEQFF
TRBJ2-3 | TRBV7-2 | CASSLSSSLTDTQYF
TRBJ2-1 | TRBV5-1 | CASGPGLAGVEQFF
TRBJ2-2 | TRBV3-1 | CASSQVGAAVGELFF
TRBJ1-5 | TRBV4-2 | CASSQVENVGMPQHF
TRBJ1-4 | TRBV30 | CAWTFRQTTNEKLFF
TRBJ2-1 | TRBV5-1 | CASSFEGAGNEQFF
TRBJ2-1 | TRBV3-1 | CASSQIEGNEQFF
TRBJ2-7 | TRBV2 | CASRLNTLSSYEQYF
TRBJ2-1 | TRBV12-3/TRBV12-4 | CAGGLAVNNEQFF
TRBJ2-7 | TRBV11-1 | CASSTAAGRSYEQYF
TRBJ2-2 | TRBV7-8 | CASSLGEDTGELFF
TRBJ2-7 | TRBV5-1 | CASSLQTGGGREQYF
TRBJ2-5 | TRBV7-6 | CASSLKIVGTQYF
TRBJ2-5 | TRBV29-1 | CRASTSGETQYF
TRBJ2-3 | TRBV4-1 | CASSQIPPAGGTDTQYF
TRBJ1-2 | TRBV27 | CASSSAGTGIRANYGYTF
TRBJ2-5 | TRBV28 | CASRINRVGETQYF
TRBJ2-1 | TRBV11-3 | CASSGGRRYNEQFF
TRBJ1-4 | TRBV5-1 | CASGTDMGEKLFF
TRBJ2-3 | TRBV15 | CATSRDGTGTDTQYF
TRBJ1-3 | TRBV10-3 | CAIRRDGTSGNTIYF
TRBJ1-5 | TRBV20-1 | CSARTPGGGNDQPQHF
TRBJ2-7 | TRBV20-1 | CSARARADSYEQYF
TRBJ1-1 | TRBV4-1 | CASSHRSTASNTEAFF
TRBJ2-7 | TRBV25-1 | CASEGTGSSYEQYF
TRBJ2-1 | TRBV6-1 | CASTRPLGNEQFF
TRBJ2-7 | TRBV18 | CASGQGAPREQYF
TRBJ1-6 | TRBV2 | CASSVRGTDNSPLHF
TRBJ2-3 | TRBV19 | CATSAGDSDTQYF
TRBJ2-1 | TRBV18 | CASSATQGQFF
TRBJ2-1 | TRBV6-1 | CASSSRTSGPYNEQFF
TRBJ1-4 | TRBV20-1 | CSARLGGPNEKLFF
TRBJ2-5 | TRBV7-9 | CASSENGPHKTQYF
TRBJ2-7 | TRBV28 | CASRLTGLSVEQYF
TRBJ2-3 | TRBV28 | CASIGGAGGTDTQYF
TRBJ2-7 | TRBV7-2 | CASSLLGTSGSLNEQYF
TRBJ2-5 | TRBV12-3/TRBV12-4 | CASSSQYQATQYF